The 30 T cell receptor beta chains below were found in one sample sequenced in a study of blood T cell repertoires in COVID-19. The protocol was immunoSEQ multiplex PCR, while the TCRdb copy is restricted to in-frame clones and leaves out a portion. The sample holds some 190,000 clones, 76% seen once. The sequenced sample was peripheral blood. These receptors all come from a woman aged 50 to 60 with active or convalescent COVID-19.

This chain uses TRBV29-1 with TRBJ2-7, with a tentative D call TRBD1 (8 bases). The germline V gene has CDR1 SQVTM and CDR2 ANQGSEA. Trimming pared 6 bases from V and 1 base from J, leaving 19 bases between. CDR3 size: 15 residues. CDR3: CSVLGGDRTSYEQYF. The CDR3 region has the DNA TGCAGCGTCTTGGGGGGGGACAGGACGTCCTACGAGCAGTACTTC.

V and J are TRBV18 and TRBJ2-7; D possibly corresponds to TRBD2 (5 bases). V was trimmed by 2 bases and J by 6 bases, leaving 23 bases between them. The CDR3 has 17 residues. Germline loops: CDR1 KGHSH, CDR2 LQKENI. CDR3 sequence: CASSPVERLGVRAEQYF. The CDR3 region has the DNA TGTGCCAGCTCACCAGTAGAACGGCTCGGGGTAAGGGCCGAGCAGTACTTC.

The V gene is TRBV5-1, the J gene TRBJ1-1; D gene ambiguous. CDR1 and CDR2 from the germline V gene are SGHRS and YFSETQ. CDR3 length: 14 residues. Deletions cut 4 bases from V and 8 bases from J, with 18 bases between. For the CDR3, the DNA is TGCGCCAGCAGCCCCTCCTTGACGGACTCGGAAGCTTTCTTT. The encoded protein is CASSPSLTDSEAFF. The full variable domain, completed using reference TRBV5-1 and TRBJ1-1, is KAGVTQTPRYLIKTRGQQVTLSCSPISGHRSVSWYQQTPGQGLQFLFEYFSETQRNKGNFPGRFSGRQFSNSRSEMNVSTLELGDSALYLCASSPSLTDSEAFFGQGTRLTVV.

Regarding this clone: In the same sample, other DNA sequences code for this CDR3. V is TRBV19 and J is TRBJ1-1, with 7 bases that match TRBD1. CDR3 length: 13 amino acids. V was pared by 4 bases and J by 3 bases, with 2 bases of the junction left unmatched. The germline V gene encodes CDR1 LNHDA and CDR2 SQIVND (reference sequence). The CDR3 sequence: CASSTTGDTEAFF. Here the CDR3 DNA reads TGTGCCAGTAGTACCACAGGGGACACTGAAGCTTTCTTT.

This sequence joins TRBV30 and TRBJ2-4, with TRBD2 matching over 11 bases. CDR3 length equals 17 residues. Germline V gene data show CDR1 as GTSNPN and CDR2 as SVGIG (reference sequence). V was clipped by 2 bases and J by 8 bases; unmatched bases: 14. The CDR3 spells CAWSRQGLAGGSDIQYF. The CDR3 DNA sequence: TGTGCCTGGAGTCGCCAGGGGCTAGCGGGAGGCTCGGACATTCAGTACTTC.

The chain carries TRBV27 and TRBJ2-2; 9 bases are shared with TRBD2. CDR3 size: 16 residues. CDR1 is MNHEY, CDR2 SMNVEV, per germline (reference sequence). J was trimmed by 4 bases and V by 3 bases; bases with no gene match: 6. The CDR3, as DNA: TGTGCCAGCAGTTTCGGTCTAGCGGGGACCACCGGGGAGCTGTTTTTT. It codes for CASSFGLAGTTGELFF.

This chain's CDR3 is CASSPLDSSNTEAFF. Written as DNA, the CDR3 is TGTGCCAGCTCACCACTAGATTCTTCGAACACTGAAGCTTTCTTT. This sequence joins TRBV18 and TRBJ1-1, with unresolved D. Germline V gene lookup returns CDR1 KGHSH and CDR2 LQKENI. This CDR3 has 15 residues. Trimming took off 1 base at V and 1 base at J, with 10 bases between the two ends.

In DNA, the CDR3 is TGTGCCAGCAGACGACAGGGAGTACAGGGCCAGCCCCAGCATTTT. It codes for CASRRQGVQGQPQHF. The chain is built from TRBV28 and TRBJ1-5; TRBD1 aligns across 7 bases. From germline, CDR1 is MDHEN and CDR2 SYDVKM. The V gene end was trimmed by 6 bases and the J gene end by 7 bases; junction bases not matched to a gene: 12. The CDR3 consists of 15 residues.

On this clone itself: Since a much larger clone is just one base distant, this may be a read error. The genes are TRBV27 and TRBJ1-1; 7 positions agree with TRBD1. CDR1 and CDR2 (germline): MNHEY, SMNVEV (reference sequence). The CDR3 has 14 residues. The junction had 1 base not matched to a gene; V was cut back by 3 bases and J by 0 bases. CDR3 coding DNA: TGTGCCAGCAGTTTGACAGGGATGAACACTGAAGCTTTCTTT. Protein: CASSLTGMNTEAFF.

As regards this clone: Additional DNA sequences in this sample encode the identical CDR3. This rearrangement joins TRBV30 to TRBJ1-1; 8 bases are shared with TRBD1. The CDR3 runs 12 residues. Germline V gene lookup returns CDR1 GTSNPN and CDR2 SVGIG (reference sequence). The junction had 1 base not matched to a gene; V was cut back by 5 bases and J by 2 bases. The CDR3 region is CAWDRGNTEAFF. The CDR3 DNA is TGTGCCTGGGACAGGGGTAACACTGAAGCTTTCTTT.

The rearrangement joins TRBV28 to TRBJ2-7; 7 bases are shared with TRBD1. Trimming at V came to 6 bases and at J to 2 bases, leaving 4 bases not matched to a gene. Germline V gives CDR1 MDHEN, CDR2 SYDVKM. The CDR3 sequence is 13 residues long. As DNA, the CDR3 is TGTGCCAGCAGAGGACAGGTCCCCTACGAGCAGTACTTC. Translated: CASRGQVPYEQYF.

V gene TRBV15 combines with J gene TRBJ2-6; TRBD1 agrees at 8 bases. CDR1 and CDR2 (germline): LNHNV, YYDKDF (reference sequence). V was clipped by 1 base and J by 4 bases; unmatched bases: 12. CDR3 length: 19 amino acids. CDR3 region: CATSRGAGQVVLGANVLTF. The DNA of the CDR3 is TGTGCCACCAGCAGAGGTGCGGGACAGGTAGTCCTGGGGGCCAACGTCCTGACTTTC.

The sample holds one count of this clone. This chain links TRBV6-1 with TRBJ1-1; unclear D gene. From germline, CDR1 is MNHNS and CDR2 SASEGT. The CDR3 runs 13 residues. The germline V and J ends were trimmed by 0 bases and 4 bases, with 6 bases remaining between them. CDR3 loop: CASSEAGSTEAFF. DNA of the CDR3: TGTGCCAGCAGTGAAGCAGGGAGCACTGAAGCTTTCTTT.

In this sample, this clone turned up once. At one end, the junction sequence differs from germline, possibly due to a read error. The chain recombines TRBV7-7 with TRBJ2-1, with 8 bases identical to TRBD2. The CDR3 totals 18 residues. Germline CDR1 SSHAT, CDR2 FNYEAQ (reference sequence). Written as DNA, the CDR3 is TGTGCTAGCAGCTTGAATCCAGCGGGGGCCTTACCCTACAATGAGCAGTTCTTC. Its protein is CASSLNPAGALPYNEQFF.

This clone showed up just a few times. The chain has TRBV2 and TRBJ2-7; no firm D call. CDR1 is SNHLY, CDR2 FYNNEI, per germline. The V gene lost 4 bases and the J gene lost 1 base, with 5 bases spanning the gap. CDR3 length: 12 residues. As DNA, the CDR3 is TGTGCCAGCAGTGGGCAGTCCTACGAGCAGTACTTC. Protein: CASSGQSYEQYF.

V usage is TRBV14 and J usage is TRBJ1-6; 7 bases agree with TRBD1. The trim removed 4 bases at V and 10 bases at J, leaving 7 bases unmatched. Germline V CDR1 and CDR2: SGHDN, FVKESK. This CDR3 spans 14 amino acids. CDR3: CASSLRQGFSPLHF. CDR3 nucleotide sequence: TGTGCCAGCAGCCTCAGACAGGGTTTCTCACCCCTCCACTTT.

The chain has TRBV5-4 and TRBJ1-1, with D perhaps TRBD1 (6 bases). Trimming shortened V by 3 bases and J by 1 base, and 13 bases separated the two germline ends. The CDR3 totals 15 residues. Germline V CDR1 and CDR2: SGHNT, YYREEE (reference sequence). Here the CDR3 DNA reads TGTGCCAGCAGCTCCTGGACAGAATCGAACACTGAAGCTTTCTTT. Protein sequence: CASSSWTESNTEAFF.

Comment on this clone: The junction shows a germline mismatch at one end, possibly a read error. The V and J genes are TRBV30 and TRBJ1-1; D gene ambiguous. The CDR3 extends over 12 amino acids. Germline V gives CDR1 GTSNPN, CDR2 SVGIG (reference sequence). Here the CDR3 reads CAWSNTNSEAFF. CDR3 nucleotides: TGTGCCTGGAGCAATACCAACAGTGAAGCTTTCTTT. The complete variable domain, with remaining parts taken from reference TRBV30 and TRBJ1-1, reads SQTIHQWPATLVQPVGSPLSLECTVEGTSNPNLYWYRQAAGRGLQLLFYSVGIGQISSEVPQNLSASRPQDRQFILSSKKLLLSDSGFYLCAWSNTNSEAFFGQGTRLTVV.

The chain uses TRBV19 and TRBJ2-7, with TRBD1 matching 9 bases. There are 14 residues in the CDR3. Germline trimming cut 4 bases from V and 6 bases from J; bases unmatched to any gene: 7. Germline V lookup: CDR1 LNHDA, CDR2 SQIVND (reference sequence). CDR3 amino acids: CASSTGTGTLEQYF. The CDR3 region has the DNA TGTGCCAGTAGTACCGGGACAGGGACCCTCGAGCAGTACTTC.

V gene TRBV7-6 combines with J gene TRBJ2-7; 9 bases align to TRBD1. V lost 4 bases and J lost 7; bases outside the gene matches: 14. The length of the CDR3 is 16 residues. The V gene's germline CDR1 is SGHVS and CDR2 FNYEAQ. CDR3 amino acids: CASSSHFAGQGGEQYF. The DNA for the CDR3 is TGTGCCAGCAGCTCACACTTTGCGGGACAGGGCGGTGAGCAGTACTTC.

This chain joins TRBV5-1 and TRBJ2-2, with TRBD1 identical over 10 bases. In germline, CDR1 is SGHRS, CDR2 YFSETQ. This CDR3 comprises 14 residues. Germline trimming cut 3 bases from V and 5 bases from J; bases unmatched to any gene: 1. In nucleotides, the CDR3 is TGCGCCAGCAGCTGGGACAGGGGTACCGGGGAGCTGTTTTTT. It yields the protein CASSWDRGTGELFF.

The table lists this clone with a few counts. This rearrangement joins TRBV6-5 to TRBJ2-5, with TRBD2 matching 7 bases. The V gene end was trimmed by 4 bases and the J gene end by 4 bases; junction bases not matched to a gene: 6. There are 14 residues in the CDR3. Germline V CDR1 and CDR2: MNHEY, SVGAGI. The CDR3 DNA is TGTGCCAGCAGTTGGGGACTACATTCAGAGACCCAGTACTTC. It translates to CASSWGLHSETQYF.

V usage is TRBV5-6 and J usage is TRBJ2-7, with a weak D call TRBD2 (6 bases). Between the trimmed V and J ends, which lost 0 bases and 1 base, there was a span of 11 bases. Per germline, CDR1 SGHDT and CDR2 YYEEEE. This CDR3 is 15 amino acids long. CDR3: CASSLVTSSSYEQYF. The DNA for the CDR3 is TGTGCCAGCAGCTTGGTGACTAGTAGTTCCTACGAGCAGTACTTC.

The chain uses TRBV30 and TRBJ1-4, with 11 positions matching TRBD1. This CDR3 spans 15 amino acids. Germline loops: CDR1 GTSNPN, CDR2 SVGIG (reference sequence). V trimming: 4 bases; J trimming: 4 bases; junction bases outside the gene matches: 5. Here the CDR3 reads CAWIGQGAGNEKLFF. CDR3 nucleotide sequence: TGTGCCTGGATCGGACAGGGGGCTGGTAATGAAAAACTGTTTTTT.

This clone was observed a single time. The chain couples TRBV7-9 to TRBJ2-7; tentative D call: TRBD2 (5 bases). V lost 7 bases to trimming and J lost 1 base, with 11 bases between them. There are 13 residues in the CDR3. Germline V CDR1 and CDR2: SEHNR, FQNEAQ (reference sequence). The CDR3 DNA reads as TGTGCCAGCACCGAGGGCCCTTCCTACGAGCAGTACTTC. This sequence encodes CASTEGPSYEQYF. Full variable domain (remainder filled in from reference TRBV7-9 and TRBJ2-7): DTGVSQNPRHKITKRGQNVTFRCDPISEHNRLYWYRQTLGQGPEFLTYFQNEAQLEKSRLLSDRFSAERPKGSFSTLEIQRTEQGDSAMYLCASTEGPSYEQYFGPGTRLTVT.

This clone showed up just a few times. The V call is TRBV11-2, the J call TRBJ1-1, with 7 bases identical to TRBD1. This CDR3 comprises 14 residues. Per the germline V gene, CDR1 is SGHAT and CDR2 is FQNNGV. V gave up 1 base and J gave up 12 bases; unmatched junction bases: 11. The CDR3 bases are TGTGCCAGCAGCTTAGTGGACAGGCCCGCAGGGTCTTTCTTT. Residues: CASSLVDRPAGSFF.

This clone turned up a few times. The chain uses TRBV18 and TRBJ1-4; D not resolved. The V gene's germline CDR1 is KGHSH and CDR2 LQKENI. This CDR3 contains 15 residues. V shed 3 bases and J shed 5 bases, with 13 bases lying between them. The CDR3: CASSPNTKPNEKLFF. DNA for the CDR3: TGTGCCAGCTCACCTAACACGAAACCCAATGAAAAACTGTTTTTT.

The chain joins TRBV3-1 (or the pseudogene TRBV3-2) to TRBJ2-7; TRBD2 aligns across 8 bases. The CDR3 extends over 15 amino acids. V trimming: 5 bases; J trimming: 1 base; junction bases outside the gene matches: 7. The germline gives CDR1 LGHDT, CDR2 YNNKEL (reference sequence). This CDR3 reads CASSFGAGASYEQYF. CDR3 nucleotides: TGTGCCAGCAGCTTCGGAGCGGGAGCGTCCTACGAGCAGTACTTC.

J is TRBJ1-2 and V is TRBV6-6; 9 bases line up with TRBD1. V was pared by 4 bases and J by 10 bases, with 10 bases of the junction left unmatched. From germline, CDR1 is MNHNY and CDR2 SVGAGI (reference sequence). The CDR3 is 14 residues long. CDR3 sequence (DNA): TGTGCCAGCAGTTCCCCGGGACAGGGTCTTTTCTACACCTTC. Amino acid sequence: CASSSPGQGLFYTF.

This chain connects TRBV29-1 to TRBJ1-1, with D perhaps TRBD1 (6 bases). CDR1 is SQVTM, CDR2 ANQGSEA, per germline. CDR3 length equals 14 residues. The V gene lost 5 bases and the J gene lost 5 bases, with 18 bases spanning the gap. CDR3 sequence: CSVWTDTRGTEAFF. The DNA for the CDR3 is TGCAGCGTTTGGACAGACACGAGAGGGACTGAAGCTTTCTTT.